This T cell receptor (beta chain) was recorded in a study of vaccination and CD4 T cells after COVID-19. Across the whole study: Overlapping spike peptides from SARS-CoV-2, HCoV-NL63, HCoV-OC43 and HCoV-229E served to stimulate the cells.

This clonotype appeared a few times. What it recognizes is unknown. Treatment of the sample: roughly 10-day PBMC culture with coronavirus spike peptide pools or control peptides (ViraFEST assay). An Oncomine TCR Beta short-read assay was used to sequence the DNA from cultured CD4+ T cells. One entry per CDR3 protein, called by TCRdb with MiXCR from the PCR reads. Of about 20,000 distinct CDR3 sequences listed, around 40% are singletons. The clonotype was recovered from a human donor who received a COVID-19 vaccine. Source: CD4+ T cells from blood, cultured in vitro, taken before SARS-CoV-2 vaccination.

CDR3 region: CASSFGTPHEAFF. Here the CDR3 DNA reads TGTGCCAGCAGCTTTGGGACCCCTCATGAAGCTTTCTTT. V gene TRBV5-4 combines with J gene TRBJ1-1, with a possible D match to TRBD1 (5 bases). CDR3 size: 13 residues. V gave up 2 bases and J gave up 7 bases, with 12 bases separating them. Germline V lookup: CDR1 SGHNT, CDR2 YYREEE (reference sequence).